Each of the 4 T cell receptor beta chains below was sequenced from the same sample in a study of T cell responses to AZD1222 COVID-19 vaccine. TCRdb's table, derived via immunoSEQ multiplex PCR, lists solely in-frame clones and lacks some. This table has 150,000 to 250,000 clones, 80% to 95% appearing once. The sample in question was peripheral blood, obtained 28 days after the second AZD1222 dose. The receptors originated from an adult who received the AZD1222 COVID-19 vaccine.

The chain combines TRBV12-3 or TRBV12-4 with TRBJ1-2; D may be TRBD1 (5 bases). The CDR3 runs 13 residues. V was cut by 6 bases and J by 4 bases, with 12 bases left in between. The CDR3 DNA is TGTGCCAGCAGCCCCCAGGGTACCTATGGCTACACCTTC. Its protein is CASSPQGTYGYTF.

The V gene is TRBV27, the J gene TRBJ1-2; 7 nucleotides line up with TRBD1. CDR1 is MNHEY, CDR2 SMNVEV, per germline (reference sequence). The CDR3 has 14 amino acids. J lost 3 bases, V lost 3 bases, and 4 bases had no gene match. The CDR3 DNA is TGTGCCAGCAGTTTTTCCGGACAGGACTATGGCTACACCTTC. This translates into CASSFSGQDYGYTF.

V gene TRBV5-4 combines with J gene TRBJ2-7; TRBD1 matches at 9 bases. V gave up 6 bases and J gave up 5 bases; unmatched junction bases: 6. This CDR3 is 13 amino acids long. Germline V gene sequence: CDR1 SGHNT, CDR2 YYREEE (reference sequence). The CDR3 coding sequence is TGTGCCAGCACCTACAGGGGGCGCGACGAGCAGTACTTC. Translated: CASTYRGRDEQYF.

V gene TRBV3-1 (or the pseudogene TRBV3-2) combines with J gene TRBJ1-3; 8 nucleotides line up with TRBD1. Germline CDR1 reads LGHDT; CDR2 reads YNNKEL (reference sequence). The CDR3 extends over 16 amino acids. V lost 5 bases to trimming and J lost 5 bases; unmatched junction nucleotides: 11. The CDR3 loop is CASSTELGQGRNTIYF. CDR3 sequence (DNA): TGTGCCAGCAGCACCGAACTCGGACAGGGCCGAAACACCATATATTTT.